This T cell receptor beta chain is drawn from a study of blood T cell repertoires in COVID-19. The overall study: Collection of acute and convalescent COVID-19 samples took place in the United States, Italy and Spain.

The J segment lost 4 bases and the V segment lost 3 bases, leaving 4 bases of the junction unmatched. In germline, CDR1 is SGHRS, CDR2 YFSETQ. The CDR3 loop spans 14 amino acids. Generated by immunoSEQ multiplex PCR, the TCRdb table keeps only in-frame clones and is missing some. Found here are 390,000 or so clones, around 87% of them singletons; the top ten hold more than 9%. Seattle patients were enrolled while actively infected and followed longitudinally. In the case of this clone: Other DNA sequences in the sample encode the same CDR3.

The sequenced sample consisted of peripheral blood. This chain connects TRBV5-1 to TRBJ2-7; 10 positions match TRBD1. The clonotype was recovered from a woman between 25 and 40 years old with COVID-19, enrolled during active disease. The CDR3 is CASSSGTGDYEQYF. As DNA, the CDR3 is TGCGCCAGCAGCTCCGGGACAGGGGATTACGAGCAGTACTTC.